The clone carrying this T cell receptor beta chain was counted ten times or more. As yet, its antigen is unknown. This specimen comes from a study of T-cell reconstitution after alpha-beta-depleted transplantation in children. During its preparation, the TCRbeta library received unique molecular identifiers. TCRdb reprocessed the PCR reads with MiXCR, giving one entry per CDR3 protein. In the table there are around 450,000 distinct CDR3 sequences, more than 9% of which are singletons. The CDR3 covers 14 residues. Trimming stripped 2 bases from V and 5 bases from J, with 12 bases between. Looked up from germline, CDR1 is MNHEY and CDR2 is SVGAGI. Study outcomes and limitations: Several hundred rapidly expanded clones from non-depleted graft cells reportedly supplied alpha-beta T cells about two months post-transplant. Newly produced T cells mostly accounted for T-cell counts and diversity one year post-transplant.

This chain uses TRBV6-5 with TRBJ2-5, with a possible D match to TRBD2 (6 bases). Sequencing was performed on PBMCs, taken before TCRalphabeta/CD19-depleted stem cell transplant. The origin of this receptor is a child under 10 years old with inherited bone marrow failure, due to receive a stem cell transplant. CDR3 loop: CASSYPGSGETQYF. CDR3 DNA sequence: TGTGCCAGCAGTTACCCCGGGAGTGGGGAGACCCAGTACTTC.